This T cell receptor beta chain was retrieved from a study of T cells in Graves' hyperthyroidism and ophthalmopathy. Study-wide context: Before treatment of any kind, peripheral blood was taken at initial diagnosis.

This clonotype showed up many times. Using RNA transcripts as the source, TCR beta CDR3 regions were amplified. Primed by the HTBI set, a first-round RT-PCR was run on the TCR CDR3. TCRdb called the multiplex PCR reads again in MiXCR, with one record for every CDR3 protein. The data hold fewer than 600,000 distinct CDR3 sequences, with about 14% observed a single time. The CDR3 sequence is 17 residues long. The germline V gene encodes CDR1 MDHEN and CDR2 SYDVKM. V was shortened by 3 bases and J by 0 bases, with 17 bases between the two germline ends. The specimen sequenced was blood. The chain has TRBV28 and TRBJ1-2, with D maybe TRBD1 (6 bases). The clonotype was recovered from a woman aged 40 to 49 with Graves' hyperthyroidism. The CDR3 sequence: CASSFETDRTTNYGYTF. CDR3 nucleotide sequence: TGTGCCAGCAGTTTCGAGACCGACAGGACCACTAACTATGGCTACACCTTC.